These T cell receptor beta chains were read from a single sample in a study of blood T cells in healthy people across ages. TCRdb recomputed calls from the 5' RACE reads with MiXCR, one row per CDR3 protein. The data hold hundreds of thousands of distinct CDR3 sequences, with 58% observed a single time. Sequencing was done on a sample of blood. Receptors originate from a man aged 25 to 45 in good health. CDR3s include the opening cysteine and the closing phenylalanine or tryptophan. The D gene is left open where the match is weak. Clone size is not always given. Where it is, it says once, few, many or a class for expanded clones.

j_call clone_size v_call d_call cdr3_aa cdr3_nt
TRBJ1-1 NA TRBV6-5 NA CASSLSGTGQAFF TGTGCCAGCAGTTTATCCGGGACGGGACAAGCTTTCTTT
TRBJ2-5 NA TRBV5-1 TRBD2 CASSLPSGEETQYF TGCGCCAGCAGCTTGCCTAGCGGGGAGGAGACCCAGTACTTC
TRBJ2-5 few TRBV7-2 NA CASSAARRRQETQYF TGTGCCAGCAGCGCAGCTCGTAGGAGACAAGAGACCCAGTACTTC
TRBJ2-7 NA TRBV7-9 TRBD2 CASSPGRDYSYEQYF TGTGCCAGCAGCCCCGGGCGGGACTACTCCTACGAGCAGTACTTC
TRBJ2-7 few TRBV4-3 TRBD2 CASSQFASGRLYEQYF TGCGCCAGCAGCCAATTTGCTAGCGGGAGGCTCTACGAGCAGTACTTC
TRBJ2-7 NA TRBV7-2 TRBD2 CASSLLAGNYEQYF TGTGCCAGCAGCTTGCTAGCGGGGAACTACGAGCAGTACTTC
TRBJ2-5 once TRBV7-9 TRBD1 CASSFYSQGKETQYF TGTGCCAGCAGCTTCTACTCACAGGGGAAAGAGACCCAGTACTTC
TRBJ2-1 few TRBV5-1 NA CASSPGGSSGNEQFF TGCGCCAGCAGCCCGGGGGGCTCTTCTGGAAATGAGCAGTTCTTC
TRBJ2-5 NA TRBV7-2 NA CANSLALFGETQYF TGTGCCAACAGCTTAGCGCTGTTCGGGGAGACCCAGTACTTC
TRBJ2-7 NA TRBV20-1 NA CSVATTYEQYF TGCAGTGTTGCGACAACCTACGAGCAGTACTTC
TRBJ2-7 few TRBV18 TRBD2 CASSPPASGRTYEQYF TGTGCCAGCTCACCACCAGCCAGCGGGAGGACCTACGAGCAGTACTTC
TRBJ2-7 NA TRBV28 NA CASNSPGAINEQYF TGTGCCAGCAACTCCCCAGGGGCGATCAACGAGCAGTACTTC
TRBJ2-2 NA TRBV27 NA CASSFRGPGELFF TGTGCCAGCAGTTTCCGGGGGCCCGGGGAGCTGTTTTTT
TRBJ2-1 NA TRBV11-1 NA CASSFLSQRDEQFF TGTGCCAGTAGCTTTTTGTCACAAAGGGATGAGCAGTTCTTC
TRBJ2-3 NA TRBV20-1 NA CSARGFLQDTQYF TGCAGTGCTAGAGGTTTTCTCCAGGATACGCAGTATTTT
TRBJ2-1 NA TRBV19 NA CASSIGGNSNEQFF TGTGCCAGTAGTATTGGAGGAAACAGCAATGAGCAGTTCTTC
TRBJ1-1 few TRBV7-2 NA CASSRFGPANTEAFF TGTGCCAGCAGCCGGTTCGGGCCGGCGAACACTGAAGCTTTCTTT
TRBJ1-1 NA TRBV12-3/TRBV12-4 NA CASSFSVIREAFF TGTGCCAGCAGTTTCTCGGTAATTCGTGAAGCTTTCTTT
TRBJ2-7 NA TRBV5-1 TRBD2 CASSWASGIKYEQYF TGCGCCAGCAGCTGGGCTAGCGGGATAAAATACGAGCAGTACTTC
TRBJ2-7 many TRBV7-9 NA CASTVDTSPYEQYF TGTGCCAGCACAGTCGACACATCACCTTACGAGCAGTACTTC
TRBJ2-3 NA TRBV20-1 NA CSAFGTLSDTQYF TGCAGTGCTTTTGGGACTTTATCAGATACGCAGTATTTT
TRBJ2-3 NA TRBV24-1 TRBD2 CATSDLTSGSVGDTQYF TGTGCCACCAGTGATTTGACTAGCGGGAGCGTTGGTGATACGCAGTATTTT
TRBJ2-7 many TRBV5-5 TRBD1 CASSRTGGEVGQYF TGTGCCAGCAGCCGGACAGGGGGCGAAGTGGGGCAGTACTTC
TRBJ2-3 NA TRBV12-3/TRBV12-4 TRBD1 CASSLRTGAGGTQYF TGTGCCAGCAGTCTCCGGACAGGGGCTGGGGGTACGCAGTATTTT
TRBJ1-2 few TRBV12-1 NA CASRPEGGLGYTF TGTGCCAGCAGGCCCGAGGGAGGGCTAGGCTACACCTTC
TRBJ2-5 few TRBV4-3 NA CASSQDWGSYQETQYF TGCGCCAGCAGCCAAGATTGGGGTTCGTACCAAGAGACCCAGTACTTC
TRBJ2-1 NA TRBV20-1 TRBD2 CSAARLAGPGDNEQFF TGCAGTGCTGCCAGGCTAGCGGGCCCCGGTGACAATGAGCAGTTCTTC
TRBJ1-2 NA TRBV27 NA CASSSRGTGNGYTF TGTGCCAGCAGTTCGCGCGGGACTGGGAATGGCTACACCTTC
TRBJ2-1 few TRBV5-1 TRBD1 CASGDRVYNEQFF TGCGCCAGCGGGGACAGGGTTTACAATGAGCAGTTCTTC
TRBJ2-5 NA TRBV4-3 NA CASSQGTANQETQYF TGCGCCAGCAGCCAAGGAACAGCGAACCAAGAGACCCAGTACTTC
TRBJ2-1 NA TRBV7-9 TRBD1 CASSDTGGEQFF TGTGCCAGCAGCGACACAGGGGGTGAGCAGTTCTTC
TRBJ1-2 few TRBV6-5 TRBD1 CASSFGGTGPGGYTF TGTGCCAGCAGTTTCGGAGGGACAGGCCCCGGCGGCTACACCTTC
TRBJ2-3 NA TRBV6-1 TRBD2 CASTTIAGDLTDTQYF TGTGCCAGTACCACGATAGCGGGGGACCTCACAGATACGCAGTATTTT
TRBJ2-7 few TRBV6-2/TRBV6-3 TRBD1 CASSSGTGTEQYF TGTGCCAGCAGTTCCGGGACAGGGACCGAGCAGTACTTC
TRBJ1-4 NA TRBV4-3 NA CASSPGAAGENEKLFF TGCGCCAGCAGCCCCGGGGCTGCGGGAGAAAATGAAAAACTGTTTTTT
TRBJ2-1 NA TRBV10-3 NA CAISDSSDDLYNEQFF TGTGCCATCAGTGATAGTTCGGACGACCTTTACAATGAGCAGTTCTTC
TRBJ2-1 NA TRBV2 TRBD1 CASERDSNNEQFF TGTGCCTCTGAGAGGGACAGCAACAATGAGCAGTTCTTC
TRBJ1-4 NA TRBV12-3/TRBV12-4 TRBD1 CASSTGQGAYEKLFF TGTGCCAGCAGTACTGGACAGGGAGCCTATGAAAAACTGTTTTTT
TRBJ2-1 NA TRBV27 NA CASSLSILGNEQFF TGTGCCAGCAGTTTATCGATACTGGGGAATGAGCAGTTCTTC
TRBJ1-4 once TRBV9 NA CASSVGVLGATNEKLFF TGTGCCAGCAGCGTAGGAGTTCTCGGTGCAACTAATGAAAAACTGTTTTTT
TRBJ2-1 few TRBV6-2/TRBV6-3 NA CASSYPLRGEQFF TGTGCCAGCAGTTACCCGCTTCGGGGTGAGCAGTTCTTC
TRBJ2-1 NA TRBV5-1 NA CASSSTRRGDEQFF TGCGCCAGCAGCTCCACTCGACGAGGGGATGAGCAGTTCTTC
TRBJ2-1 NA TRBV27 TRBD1 CASTPRQGIGNEQFF TGTGCCAGCACCCCCAGACAGGGCATTGGGAATGAGCAGTTCTTC
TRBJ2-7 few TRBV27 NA CASMWGYEQYF TGTGCCAGCATGTGGGGCTACGAGCAGTACTTC
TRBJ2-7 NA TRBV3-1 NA CASSQKRTSTYEQYF TGTGCCAGCAGCCAAAAAAGGACGTCTACCTACGAGCAGTACTTC
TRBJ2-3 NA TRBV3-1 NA CASSLGDRNTDTQYF TGTGCCAGCAGCCTGGGTGACAGGAACACAGATACGCAGTATTTT
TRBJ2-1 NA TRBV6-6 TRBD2 CASRLAGAVNEQFF TGTGCCAGCAGATTAGCGGGAGCCGTAAATGAGCAGTTCTTC
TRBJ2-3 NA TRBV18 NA CASSPSHGDTQYF TGTGCCAGCTCACCTTCGCACGGAGATACGCAGTATTTT
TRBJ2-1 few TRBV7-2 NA CASSLVPLGRKWQFF TGTGCCAGCAGCTTAGTCCCCCTCGGTAGGAAGTGGCAGTTCTTC
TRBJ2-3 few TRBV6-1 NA CASSEAVGYPDTQYF TGTGCCAGCAGTGAAGCAGTAGGCTACCCAGATACGCAGTATTTT
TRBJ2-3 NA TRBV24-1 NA CATSDFSGPGDTQYF TGTGCCACCAGTGATTTTTCGGGGCCCGGAGATACGCAGTATTTT